This T cell receptor (beta chain) was profiled in a study of cytomegalovirus exposure and HLA in healthy donors. General observations from the study: Only CMV serostatus was available as immune exposure information. Three chains linked to CMV were shown in vitro to be specific for CMV antigens. Near-uniform donor sequencing depth was presumed by presence/absence analyses. Later genetic work tied a missense DCLRE1C variant to beta-chain V and J trimming.

Use of 60 Vbeta and 13 Jbeta primers characterized the PCR. The table came from immunoSEQ multiplex PCR; TCRdb's copy has only in-frame clones and leaves some out. The sample comprises about 59,000 clones, 70% to 75% of which are singletons, and 6.8% rests with the top ten. The sample holds a few counts of this clone. Its specificity is unknown. The trim removed 0 bases at V and 5 bases at J, leaving 6 bases unmatched. Looked up from germline, CDR1 is ENHRY and CDR2 is SYGVKD. The CDR3 has 15 residues. The chain uses TRBV10-3 and TRBJ1-1; 7 bases align to TRBD1. Sequenced input: PBMCs. The clonotype comes from a young man in good health and CMV-seropositive. The CDR3 coding sequence is TGTGCCATCAGTGAGTCCCAACAGGGGCTGACTGAAGCTTTCTTT. This translates into CAISESQQGLTEAFF.